The clone carrying this T cell receptor beta chain was detected only once. Its specificity is not known. The germline CDR1 and CDR2 sequences are SGDLS and YYNGEE. CDR3 size: 15 residues. Germline trimming cut 0 bases from V and 5 bases from J; bases unmatched to any gene: 7. The sample originates from a study of cytomegalovirus exposure and HLA in healthy donors. Study results and caveats: Sequencing likely generated an artifact that appeared as a cluster of highly shared sequence variants.

PCR involved 60 Vbeta and 13 Jbeta primers. Produced via immunoSEQ multiplex PCR; TCRdb's table is partial and in-frame only. The table has roughly 89,000 clones, approximately 64% seen once; the top ten hold under 25%. What was sequenced was PBMCs. J is TRBJ2-5 and V is TRBV9; 7 nucleotides align to TRBD2. The clonotype was recovered from a woman aged 50 to 60 in good health and CMV-seropositive. The CDR3 loop is CASSVGGGGYETQYF. Here the CDR3 DNA reads TGTGCCAGCAGCGTAGGCGGGGGAGGGTATGAGACCCAGTACTTC. The full variable domain, completed using reference TRBV9 and TRBJ2-5, is DSGVTQTPKHLITATGQRVTLRCSPRSGDLSVYWYQQSLDQGLQFLIQYYNGEERAKGNILERFSAQQFPDLHSELNLSSLELGDSALYFCASSVGGGGYETQYFGPGTRLLVL.